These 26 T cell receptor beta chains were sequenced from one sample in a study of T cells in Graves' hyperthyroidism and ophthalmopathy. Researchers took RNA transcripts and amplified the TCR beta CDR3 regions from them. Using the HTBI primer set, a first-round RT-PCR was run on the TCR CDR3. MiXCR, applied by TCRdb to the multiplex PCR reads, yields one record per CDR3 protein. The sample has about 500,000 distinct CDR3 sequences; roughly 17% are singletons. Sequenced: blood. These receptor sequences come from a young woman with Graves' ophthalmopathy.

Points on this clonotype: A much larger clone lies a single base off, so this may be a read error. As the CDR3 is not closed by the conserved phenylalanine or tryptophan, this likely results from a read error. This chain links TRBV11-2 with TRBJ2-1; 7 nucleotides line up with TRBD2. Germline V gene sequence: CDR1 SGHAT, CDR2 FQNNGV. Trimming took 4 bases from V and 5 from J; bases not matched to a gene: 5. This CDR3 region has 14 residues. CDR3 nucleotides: TGTGCCAGCAGCTCTTGGGGGGGGGACAATGAGCAGTTCCTC. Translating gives CASSSWGGDNEQFL.

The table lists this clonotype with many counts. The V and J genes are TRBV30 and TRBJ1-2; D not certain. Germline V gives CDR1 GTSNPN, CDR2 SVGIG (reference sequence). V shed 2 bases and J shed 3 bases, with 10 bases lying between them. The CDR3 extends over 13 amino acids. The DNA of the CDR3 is TGTGCCTGGAGTTACAGCGGACACTATGGCTACACCTTC. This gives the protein CAWSYSGHYGYTF.

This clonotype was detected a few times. The CDR3 nucleotides are TGTGCCACCAGTGACGTTACAGGGGTCGCTGAAGCTTTCTTT. This codes for CATSDVTGVAEAFF. V usage is TRBV24-1 and J usage is TRBJ1-1; 7 bases fit TRBD1. Germline V gene sequence: CDR1 KGHDR, CDR2 SFDVKD. V lost 4 bases, J lost 6 bases, and 7 bases stayed unmatched. CDR3 length: 14 residues.

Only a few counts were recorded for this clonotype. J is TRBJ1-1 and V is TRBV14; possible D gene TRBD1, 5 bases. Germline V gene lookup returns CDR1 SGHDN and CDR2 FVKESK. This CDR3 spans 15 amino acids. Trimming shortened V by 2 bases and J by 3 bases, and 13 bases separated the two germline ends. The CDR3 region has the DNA TGTGCCAGCAGCCAATATCAGGGAAGTTACACTGAAGCTTTCTTT. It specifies CASSQYQGSYTEAFF.

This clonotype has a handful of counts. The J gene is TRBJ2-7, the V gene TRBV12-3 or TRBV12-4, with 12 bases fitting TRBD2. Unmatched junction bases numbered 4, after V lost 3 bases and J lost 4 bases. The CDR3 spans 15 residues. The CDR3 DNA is TGTGCCAGCAGTTTGGGGACTAGCGGGTATTACGAGCAGTACTTC. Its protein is CASSLGTSGYYEQYF.

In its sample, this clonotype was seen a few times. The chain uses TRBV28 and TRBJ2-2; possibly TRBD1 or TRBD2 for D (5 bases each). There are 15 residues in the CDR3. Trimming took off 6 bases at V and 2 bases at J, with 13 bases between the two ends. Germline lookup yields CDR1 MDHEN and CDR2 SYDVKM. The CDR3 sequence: CASSSGRFNTGELFF. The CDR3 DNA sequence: TGTGCCAGCAGCTCGGGACGGTTCAACACCGGGGAGCTGTTTTTT.

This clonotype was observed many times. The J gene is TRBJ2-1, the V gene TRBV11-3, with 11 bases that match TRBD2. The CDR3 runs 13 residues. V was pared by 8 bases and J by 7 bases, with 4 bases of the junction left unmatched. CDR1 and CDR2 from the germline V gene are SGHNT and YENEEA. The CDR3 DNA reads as TGTGCCAGCGCACTAGCGGGAGCGAATGAGCAGTTCTTC. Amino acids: CASALAGANEQFF.

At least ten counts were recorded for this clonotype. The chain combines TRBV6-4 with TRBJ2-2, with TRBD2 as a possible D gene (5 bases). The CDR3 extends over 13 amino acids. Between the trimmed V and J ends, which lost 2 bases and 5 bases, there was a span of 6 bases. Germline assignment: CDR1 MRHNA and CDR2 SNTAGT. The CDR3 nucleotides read TGTGCCAGCAGTGACGGGGAGACCGGGGAGCTGTTTTTT. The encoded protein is CASSDGETGELFF.

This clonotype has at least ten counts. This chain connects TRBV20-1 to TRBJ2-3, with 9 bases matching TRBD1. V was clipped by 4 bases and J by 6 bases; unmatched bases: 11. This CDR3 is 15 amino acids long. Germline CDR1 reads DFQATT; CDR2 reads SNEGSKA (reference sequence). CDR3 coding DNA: TGCAGTGCTACTAATAACAGGGGGCTGATGGATACGCAGTATTTT. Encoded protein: CSATNNRGLMDTQYF.

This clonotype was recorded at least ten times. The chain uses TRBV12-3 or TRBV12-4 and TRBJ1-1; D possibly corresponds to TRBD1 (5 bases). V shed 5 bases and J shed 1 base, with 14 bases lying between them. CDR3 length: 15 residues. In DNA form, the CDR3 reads TGTGCCAGCAGTCCAGGGACTCCGTCGAACACTGAAGCTTTCTTT. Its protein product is CASSPGTPSNTEAFF.

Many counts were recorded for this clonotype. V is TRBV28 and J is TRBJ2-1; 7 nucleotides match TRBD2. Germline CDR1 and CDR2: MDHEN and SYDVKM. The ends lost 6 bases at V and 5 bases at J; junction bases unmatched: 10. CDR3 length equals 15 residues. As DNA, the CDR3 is TGTGCCAGCAGGGGACTATACGGGATGGACAATGAGCAGTTCTTC. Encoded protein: CASRGLYGMDNEQFF.

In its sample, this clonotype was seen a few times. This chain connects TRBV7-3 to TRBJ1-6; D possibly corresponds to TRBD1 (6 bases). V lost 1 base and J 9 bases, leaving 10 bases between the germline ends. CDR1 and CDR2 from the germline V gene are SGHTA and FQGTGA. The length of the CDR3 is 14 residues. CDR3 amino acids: CASSLKGGSSPLHF. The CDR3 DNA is TGTGCCAGCAGCTTAAAAGGGGGTTCTTCACCCCTCCACTTT.

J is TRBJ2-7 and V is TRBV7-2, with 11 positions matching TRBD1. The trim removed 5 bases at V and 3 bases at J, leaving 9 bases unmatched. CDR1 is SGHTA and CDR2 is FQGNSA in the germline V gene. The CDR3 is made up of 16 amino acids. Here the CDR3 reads CASSITEGTGGYEQYF. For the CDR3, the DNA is TGTGCCAGCAGCATAACCGAAGGGACAGGGGGCTACGAGCAGTACTTC.

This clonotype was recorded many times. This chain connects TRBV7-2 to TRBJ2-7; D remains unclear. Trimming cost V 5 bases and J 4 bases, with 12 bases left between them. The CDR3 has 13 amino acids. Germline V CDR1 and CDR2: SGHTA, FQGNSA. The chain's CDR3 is CASSHATYYEQYF. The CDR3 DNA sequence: TGTGCCAGCAGCCATGCTACGTATTACGAGCAGTACTTC.

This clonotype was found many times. CDR3 nucleotide sequence: TGTGCCAGCAGTGCTCGCGGCTACGAGCAGTACTTC. Translating gives CASSARGYEQYF. J is TRBJ2-7 and V is TRBV27; no definite D call. V lost 5 bases and J 3 bases, leaving 8 bases between the germline ends. Germline-derived CDR1 and CDR2 are MNHEY and SMNVEV (reference sequence). The CDR3 is 12 residues long.

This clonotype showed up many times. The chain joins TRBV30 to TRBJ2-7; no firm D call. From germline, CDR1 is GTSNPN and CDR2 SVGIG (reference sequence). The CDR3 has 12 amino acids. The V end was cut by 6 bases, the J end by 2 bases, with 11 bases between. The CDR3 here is CACLDGTYEQYF. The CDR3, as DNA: TGTGCCTGCCTAGATGGCACCTACGAGCAGTACTTC.

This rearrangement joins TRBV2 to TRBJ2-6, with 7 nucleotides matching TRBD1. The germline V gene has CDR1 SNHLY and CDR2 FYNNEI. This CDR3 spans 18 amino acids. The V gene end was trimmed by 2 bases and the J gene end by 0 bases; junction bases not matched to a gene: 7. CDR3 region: CASSESSGQSSGANVLTF. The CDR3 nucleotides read TGTGCCAGCAGTGAAAGTTCGGGACAGTCCTCTGGGGCCAACGTCCTGACTTTC. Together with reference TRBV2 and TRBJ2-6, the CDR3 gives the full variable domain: EPEVTQTPSHQVTQMGQEVILRCVPISNHLYFYWYRQILGQKVEFLVSFYNNEISEKSEIFDDQFSVERPDGSNFTLKIRSTKLEDSAMYFCASSESSGQSSGANVLTFGAGSRLTVL.

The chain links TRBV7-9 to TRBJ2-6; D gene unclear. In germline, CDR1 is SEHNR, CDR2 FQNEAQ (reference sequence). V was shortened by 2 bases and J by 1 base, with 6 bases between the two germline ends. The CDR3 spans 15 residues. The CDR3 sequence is CASSLRESGANVLTF. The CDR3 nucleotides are TGTGCCAGCAGCTTACGTGAGTCTGGGGCCAACGTCCTGACTTTC. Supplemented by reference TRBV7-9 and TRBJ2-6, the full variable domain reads DTGVSQNPRHKITKRGQNVTFRCDPISEHNRLYWYRQTLGQGPEFLTYFQNEAQLEKSRLLSDRFSAERPKGSFSTLEIQRTEQGDSAMYLCASSLRESGANVLTFGAGSRLTVL.

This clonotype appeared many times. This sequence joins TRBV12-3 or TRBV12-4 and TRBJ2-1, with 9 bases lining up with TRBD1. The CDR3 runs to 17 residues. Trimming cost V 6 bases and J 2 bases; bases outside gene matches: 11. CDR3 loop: CASSADGQGSPYNEQFF. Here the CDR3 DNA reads TGTGCCAGCAGCGCGGACGGACAGGGGTCACCCTACAATGAGCAGTTCTTC.

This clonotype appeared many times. The CDR3, as DNA: TGTGCCAGCAGCGACCCAGGGGTGGGAGCTTTCTTT. It codes for CASSDPGVGAFF. V is TRBV3-1 and J is TRBJ1-1; maybe TRBD1 (6 bases). The length of the CDR3 is 12 residues. Looked up from germline, CDR1 is LGHDT and CDR2 is YNNKEL (reference sequence). The germline V and J ends were trimmed by 5 bases and 10 bases, with 14 bases remaining between them.

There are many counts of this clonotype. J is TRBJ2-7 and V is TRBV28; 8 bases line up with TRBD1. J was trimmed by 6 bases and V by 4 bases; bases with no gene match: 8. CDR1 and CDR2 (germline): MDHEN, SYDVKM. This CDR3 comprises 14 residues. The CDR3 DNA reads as TGTGCCAGCAGTTCCCCGGACAGGGTACGCGAGCAGTACTTC. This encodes CASSSPDRVREQYF.

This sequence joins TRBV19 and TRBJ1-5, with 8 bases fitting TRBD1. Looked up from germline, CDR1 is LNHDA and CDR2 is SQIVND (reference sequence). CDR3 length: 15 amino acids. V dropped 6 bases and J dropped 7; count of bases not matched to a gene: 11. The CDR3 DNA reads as TGTGCCAGTAGACTTTACGGACAGGGTCGCCAGCCCCAGCATTTT. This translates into CASRLYGQGRQPQHF. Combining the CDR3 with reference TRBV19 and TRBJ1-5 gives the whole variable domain DGGITQSPKYLFRKEGQNVTLSCEQNLNHDAMYWYRQDPGQGLRLIYYSQIVNDFQKGDIAEGYSVSREKKESFPLTVTSAQKNPTAFYLCASRLYGQGRQPQHFGDGTRLSIL.

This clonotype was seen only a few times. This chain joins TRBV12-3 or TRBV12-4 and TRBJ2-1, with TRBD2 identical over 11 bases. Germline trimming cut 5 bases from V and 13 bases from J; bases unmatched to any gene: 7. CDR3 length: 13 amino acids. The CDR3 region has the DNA TGTGCCAGCAGTGAAGGACTAGCGGGTCTTCAGTTCTTC. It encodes CASSEGLAGLQFF.

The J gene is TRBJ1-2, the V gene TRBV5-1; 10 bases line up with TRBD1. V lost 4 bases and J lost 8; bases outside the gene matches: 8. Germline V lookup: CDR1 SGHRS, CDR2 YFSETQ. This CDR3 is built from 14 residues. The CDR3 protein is CASSTVGTGVGYTF. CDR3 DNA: TGCGCCAGCAGCACAGTCGGGACAGGGGTCGGCTACACCTTC.

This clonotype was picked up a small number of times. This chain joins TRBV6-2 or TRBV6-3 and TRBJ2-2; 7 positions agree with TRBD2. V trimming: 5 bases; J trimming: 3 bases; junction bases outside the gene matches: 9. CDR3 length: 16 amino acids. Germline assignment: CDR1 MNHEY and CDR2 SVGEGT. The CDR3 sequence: CASSRTRTAHTGELFF. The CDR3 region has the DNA TGTGCCAGCAGTCGGACTAGAACGGCGCACACCGGGGAGCTGTTTTTT.

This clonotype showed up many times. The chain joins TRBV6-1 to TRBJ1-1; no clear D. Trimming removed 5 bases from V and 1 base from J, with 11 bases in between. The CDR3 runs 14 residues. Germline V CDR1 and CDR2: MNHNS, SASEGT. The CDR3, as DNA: TGTGCCAGCAGTTCGCTCGACAAGAACACTGAAGCTTTCTTT. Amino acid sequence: CASSSLDKNTEAFF.